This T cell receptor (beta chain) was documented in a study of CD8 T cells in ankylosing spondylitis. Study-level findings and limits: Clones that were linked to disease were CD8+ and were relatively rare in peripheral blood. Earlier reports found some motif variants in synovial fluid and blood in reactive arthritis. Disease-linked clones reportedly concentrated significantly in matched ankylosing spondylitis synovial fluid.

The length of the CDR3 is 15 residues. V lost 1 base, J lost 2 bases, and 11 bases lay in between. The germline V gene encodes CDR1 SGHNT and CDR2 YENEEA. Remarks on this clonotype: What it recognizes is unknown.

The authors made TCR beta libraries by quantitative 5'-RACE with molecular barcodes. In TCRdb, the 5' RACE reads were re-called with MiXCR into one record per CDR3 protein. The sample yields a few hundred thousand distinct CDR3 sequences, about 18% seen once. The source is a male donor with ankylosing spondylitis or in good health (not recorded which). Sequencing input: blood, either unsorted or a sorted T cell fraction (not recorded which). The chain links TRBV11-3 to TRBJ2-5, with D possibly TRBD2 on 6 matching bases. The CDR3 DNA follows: TGTGCCAGCAGCTTAGTGGCGGGGCCACAAGAGACCCAGTACTTC. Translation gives CASSLVAGPQETQYF.